The 24 T cell receptor beta chains below come from one sample, sequenced in a study of T-cell reconstitution after alpha-beta-depleted transplantation in children. Molecular barcoding with unique molecular identifiers was used for the TCRbeta library. One entry per CDR3 protein results from TCRdb running MiXCR on the PCR reads. The sample includes fewer than 450,000 distinct CDR3 sequences, roughly 16% of them seen just once. Sample: PBMCs, mostly from graft donor cells, taken 360 days after TCRalphabeta/CD19-depleted stem cell transplant. All receptors derive from a male patient between 2 and 10 years old who had a stem cell transplant for acute lymphoblastic leukemia, so the T cells may come from the graft donor.

CDR3 region: CASSQDPTSGSYNEQFF. The CDR3 region has the DNA TGCGCCAGCAGCCAAGACCCGACTAGCGGGAGTTACAATGAGCAGTTCTTC. The chain joins TRBV4-3 to TRBJ2-1, with TRBD2 identical over 12 bases. Unmatched junction bases numbered 4, after V lost 0 bases and J lost 4 bases. CDR3 size: 17 residues. From germline, CDR1 is LGHNA and CDR2 YSLEER.

In its sample, this clonotype was seen a few times. The chain recombines TRBV20-1 with TRBJ2-1; D call uncertain. The CDR3 covers 12 residues. In germline, CDR1 is DFQATT, CDR2 SNEGSKA (reference sequence). The V gene lost 3 bases and the J gene lost 6 bases, with 9 bases spanning the gap. The CDR3, as DNA: TGCAGTGCTAGTAAGTCCGGCAATGAGCAGTTCTTC. This translates into CSASKSGNEQFF.

V gene TRBV28 combines with J gene TRBJ2-3; D gene unclear. V was cut by 2 bases and J by 4 bases, with 4 bases left in between. This CDR3 is 12 amino acids long. CDR1 and CDR2 (germline): MDHEN, SYDVKM. This CDR3 is CASSLKPDTQYF. The CDR3 DNA is TGTGCCAGCAGTTTAAAACCAGATACGCAGTATTTT.

This clonotype was seen many times. The genes are TRBV29-1 and TRBJ2-2, with a tentative D call TRBD2 (5 bases). The V and J ends lost 6 bases and 1 base respectively, with 12 bases between them. Per the germline V gene, CDR1 is SQVTM and CDR2 is ANQGSEA. This CDR3 has 14 amino acids. The chain's CDR3 is CSVRPLGNTGELFF. The CDR3 DNA is TGCAGCGTGAGGCCACTAGGGAACACCGGGGAGCTGTTTTTT.

The chain couples TRBV6-1 to TRBJ1-1, with D possibly TRBD1 on 5 matching bases. The CDR3 contains 14 residues. Trimming left V 6 bases short and J 1 base short, with 12 bases between. Germline V lookup: CDR1 MNHNS, CDR2 SASEGT. CDR3 nucleotide sequence: TGTGCCAGCAGGGCACAGGAGACGAACACTGAAGCTTTCTTT. It translates to CASRAQETNTEAFF.

The chain is built from TRBV4-1 and TRBJ2-1; the D is unclear. Trimming cost V 1 base and J 2 bases, with 12 bases left between them. Germline V lookup: CDR1 MGHRA, CDR2 YSYEKL. The CDR3 consists of 16 residues. DNA of the CDR3: TGCGCCAGCAGCCAAGGTTCTGCGGCCACCTACAATGAGCAGTTCTTC. It is translated as CASSQGSAATYNEQFF.

This clonotype was seen repeatedly, ten times or more. J is TRBJ2-1 and V is TRBV28; D remains unclear. Germline values: CDR1 MDHEN, CDR2 SYDVKM. The CDR3 extends over 14 amino acids. Trimming removed 3 bases from V and 1 base from J, with 7 bases in between. CDR3 sequence (DNA): TGTGCCAGCAGTTTGAGCGTGTCCTACAATGAGCAGTTCTTC. Protein: CASSLSVSYNEQFF.

In this sample, this clonotype turned up a few times. The V call is TRBV5-1, the J call TRBJ2-7, with 9 bases identical to TRBD1. There are 14 residues in the CDR3. Germline V gene lookup returns CDR1 SGHRS and CDR2 YFSETQ. V lost 1 base, J lost 2 bases, and 1 base stayed unmatched. The CDR3 DNA reads as TGCGCCAGCAGCTTGAGGACAGGGGCCTACGAGCAGTACTTC. Translation gives CASSLRTGAYEQYF.

This clonotype occurred a few times. The chain couples TRBV6-5 to TRBJ2-3; D is uncertain. This CDR3 has 15 amino acids. Germline lookup yields CDR1 MNHEY and CDR2 SVGAGI. The germline V and J ends were trimmed by 4 bases and 2 bases, with 13 bases remaining between them. In DNA form, the CDR3 reads TGTGCCAGCAGTTTGGGCCGGTCCGTCACAGATACGCAGTATTTT. Translated: CASSLGRSVTDTQYF.

The chain couples TRBV12-3 or TRBV12-4 to TRBJ2-5; 8 bases line up with TRBD2. Losses at the gene ends were 2 bases for V and 0 bases for J; bases not matched to a gene: 2. The CDR3 loop spans 15 amino acids. In nucleotides, the CDR3 is TGTGCCAGCAGTTTAAGCGGGAGCGACCAAGAGACCCAGTACTTC. Translating gives CASSLSGSDQETQYF.

The V call is TRBV28, the J call TRBJ2-1; 11 bases are shared with TRBD2. The CDR3 has 15 amino acids. Trimming removed 5 bases from V and 8 bases from J; junction bases left unmatched: 8. Germline-derived CDR1 and CDR2 are MDHEN and SYDVKM. CDR3 sequence (DNA): TGTGCCAGCAGTGTAGCGGGAGGGTCGACCCATGAGCAGTTCTTC. This encodes CASSVAGGSTHEQFF.

The chain uses TRBV7-2 and TRBJ1-5; the D is unclear. This CDR3 comprises 13 residues. Germline V gives CDR1 SGHTA, CDR2 FQGNSA. Trimming left V 3 bases short and J 5 bases short, with 8 bases between. CDR3 amino acids: CASSFTEYQPQHF. In DNA, the CDR3 is TGTGCCAGCAGCTTCACAGAGTATCAGCCCCAGCATTTT.

The sample holds a few counts of this clonotype. This sequence joins TRBV25-1 and TRBJ2-2, with D possibly being TRBD2 (7 bases). From germline, CDR1 is MGHDK and CDR2 SYGVNS. The CDR3 spans 15 residues. V dropped 2 bases and J dropped 5 bases, with 12 bases sitting between them. CDR3 protein: CASSERGGGTGELFF. The CDR3 nucleotides are TGTGCCAGCAGTGAAAGAGGGGGGGGGACCGGGGAGCTGTTTTTT.

The chain carries TRBV12-3 or TRBV12-4 and TRBJ2-1, with TRBD2 matching over 7 bases. J was trimmed by 3 bases and V by 3 bases; bases with no gene match: 5. The CDR3 is 15 amino acids. The CDR3 coding sequence is TGTGCCAGCAGTTTCGGGGGGAGTTACTACAATGAGCAGTTCTTC. Translated, it gives CASSFGGSYYNEQFF.

This rearrangement joins TRBV10-3 to TRBJ2-7, with TRBD2 matching over 11 bases. With 0 bases clipped from V and 1 base from J, the junction kept 5 bases outside the gene matches. The length of the CDR3 is 17 residues. From germline, CDR1 is ENHRY and CDR2 SYGVKD. The CDR3 sequence is CAISESGRTSGSYEQYF. The DNA of the CDR3 is TGTGCCATCAGTGAGTCCGGAAGGACTAGCGGGTCCTACGAGCAGTACTTC.

The chain links TRBV9 to TRBJ2-4; possible D gene TRBD2, 6 bases. Per the germline V gene, CDR1 is SGDLS and CDR2 is YYNGEE. The V end was cut by 4 bases, the J end by 5 bases, with 13 bases between. The CDR3 is made up of 14 amino acids. DNA for the CDR3: TGTGCCAGCAGCTCCGGGGGTTTGGAAAACATTCAGTACTTC. It yields the protein CASSSGGLENIQYF. Full variable domain (remainder filled in from reference TRBV9 and TRBJ2-4): DSGVTQTPKHLITATGQRVTLRCSPRSGDLSVYWYQQSLDQGLQFLIQYYNGEERAKGNILERFSAQQFPDLHSELNLSSLELGDSALYFCASSSGGLENIQYFGAGTRLSVL.

This clonotype was detected only a few times. This chain uses TRBV4-2 with TRBJ2-2; 12 bases map to TRBD2. The ends lost 6 bases at V and 1 base at J; junction bases unmatched: 9. Germline V gives CDR1 LGHNA, CDR2 YNFKEQ. The CDR3 has 18 amino acids. The CDR3 loop is CASRLTSGRKVNTGELFF. The DNA for the CDR3 is TGTGCCAGCAGGTTAACTAGCGGGAGGAAAGTGAACACCGGGGAGCTGTTTTTT.

Only a few counts were recorded for this clonotype. V is TRBV7-2 and J is TRBJ2-5; D not certain. The CDR3 loop spans 12 amino acids. Trimming pared 0 bases from V and 6 bases from J, leaving 5 bases between. Germline V gene data show CDR1 as SGHTA and CDR2 as FQGNSA. The CDR3 sequence is CASSLAPQTQYF. In DNA form, the CDR3 reads TGTGCCAGCAGCTTAGCCCCCCAGACCCAGTACTTC.

This clonotype showed up just a few times. The gene calls are TRBV28 and TRBJ2-1, with D possibly being TRBD2 (7 bases). V lost 6 bases and J 5 bases, leaving 17 bases between the germline ends. This CDR3 has 15 residues. Germline V gives CDR1 MDHEN, CDR2 SYDVKM. CDR3 in amino acids: CASRRLAGVHNEQFF. The CDR3 nucleotides read TGTGCCAGCAGGAGACTAGCAGGGGTACACAATGAGCAGTTCTTC.

This clonotype was recorded a few times. The chain has TRBV4-3 and TRBJ1-2; no definite D call. Germline V gene data show CDR1 as LGHNA and CDR2 as YSLEER. V was pared by 1 base and J by 3 bases, with 12 bases between. The CDR3 spans 15 residues. The CDR3 nucleotides read TGCGCCAGCAGCCAAGGGTCGGAGGTTCACTATGGCTACACCTTC. It is translated as CASSQGSEVHYGYTF.

The chain is built from TRBV29-1 and TRBJ2-3; D ambiguous. Germline V gene data show CDR1 as SQVTM and CDR2 as ANQGSEA. CDR3 length: 11 amino acids. The V gene lost 0 bases and the J gene lost 7 bases, with 5 bases spanning the gap. In nucleotides, the CDR3 is TGCAGCGTTGAAGATTGGCATACGCAGTATTTT. This encodes CSVEDWHTQYF.

This clonotype was found many times. V usage is TRBV11-3 and J usage is TRBJ2-5, with 7 bases fitting TRBD2. This CDR3 region has 13 residues. Looked up from germline, CDR1 is SGHNT and CDR2 is YENEEA. J gave up 4 bases and V 5 bases, and 4 bases lay outside the gene matches. CDR3 loop: CASSPSGSETQYF. The CDR3 region has the DNA TGTGCCAGCAGCCCTAGCGGCTCAGAGACCCAGTACTTC.

This CDR3 reads CASSPDWAPVGEQFF. The DNA of the CDR3 is TGTGCCAGCAGCCCAGACTGGGCCCCGGTCGGGGAGCAGTTCTTC. The chain is built from TRBV12-3 or TRBV12-4 and TRBJ2-1; D remains unclear. V gave up 6 bases and J gave up 10 bases, with 22 bases separating them. There are 15 residues in the CDR3.

This rearrangement joins TRBV4-3 to TRBJ2-5; 7 bases map to TRBD1. The junction had 2 bases not matched to a gene; V was cut back by 1 base and J by 6 bases. This CDR3 is 13 amino acids long. Looked up from germline, CDR1 is LGHNA and CDR2 is YSLEER. The CDR3 region is CASSQGQGQTQYF. The CDR3 DNA reads TGCGCCAGCAGCCAAGGACAGGGCCAGACCCAGTACTTC.